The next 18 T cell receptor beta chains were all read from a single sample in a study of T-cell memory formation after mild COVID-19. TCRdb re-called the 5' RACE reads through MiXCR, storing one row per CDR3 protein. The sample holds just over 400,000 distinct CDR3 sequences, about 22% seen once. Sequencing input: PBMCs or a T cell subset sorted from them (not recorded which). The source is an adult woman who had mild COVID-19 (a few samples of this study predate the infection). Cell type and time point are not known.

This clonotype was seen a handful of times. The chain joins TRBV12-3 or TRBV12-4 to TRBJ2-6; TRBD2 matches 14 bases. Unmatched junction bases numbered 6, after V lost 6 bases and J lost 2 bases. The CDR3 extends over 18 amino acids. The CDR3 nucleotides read TGTGCCAGCAGCCCAGGACTAGCGGGAGGTCCTGGGGCCAACGTCCTGACTTTC. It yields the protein CASSPGLAGGPGANVLTF.

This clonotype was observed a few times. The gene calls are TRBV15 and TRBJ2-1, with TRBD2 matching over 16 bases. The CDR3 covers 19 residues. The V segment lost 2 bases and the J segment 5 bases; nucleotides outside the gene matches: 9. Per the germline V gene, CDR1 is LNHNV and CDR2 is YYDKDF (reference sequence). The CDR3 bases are TGTGCCACCAGCAGACCATACGCCGGGACTAGCGGGAGGGACAATGAGCAGTTCTTC. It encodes CATSRPYAGTSGRDNEQFF.

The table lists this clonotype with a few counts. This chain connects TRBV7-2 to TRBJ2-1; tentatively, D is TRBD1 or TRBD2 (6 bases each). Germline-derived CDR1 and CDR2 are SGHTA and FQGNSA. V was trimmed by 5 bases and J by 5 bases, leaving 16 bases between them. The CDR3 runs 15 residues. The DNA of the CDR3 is TGTGCCAGCAGCCCGTGGAGGGGGGAGCACAATGAGCAGTTCTTC. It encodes CASSPWRGEHNEQFF.

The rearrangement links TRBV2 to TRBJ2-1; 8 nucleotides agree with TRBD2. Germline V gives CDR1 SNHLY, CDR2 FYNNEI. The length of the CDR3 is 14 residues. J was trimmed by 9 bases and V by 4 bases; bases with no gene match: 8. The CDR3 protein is CASSAGGGTSEQFF. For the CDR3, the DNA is TGTGCCAGCAGTGCAGGCGGGGGGACCTCTGAGCAGTTCTTC.

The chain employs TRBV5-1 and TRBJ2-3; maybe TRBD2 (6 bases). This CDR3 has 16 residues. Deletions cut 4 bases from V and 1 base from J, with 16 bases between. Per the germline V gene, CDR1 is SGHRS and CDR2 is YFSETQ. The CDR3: CASSQGSGVGTDTQYF. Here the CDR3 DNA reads TGCGCCAGCAGCCAGGGATCGGGGGTGGGCACAGATACGCAGTATTTT.

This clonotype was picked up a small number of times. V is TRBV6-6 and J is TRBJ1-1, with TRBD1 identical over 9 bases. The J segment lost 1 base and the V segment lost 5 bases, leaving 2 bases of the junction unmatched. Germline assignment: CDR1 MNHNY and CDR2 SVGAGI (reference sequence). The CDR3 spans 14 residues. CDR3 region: CASSTGGSNTEAFF. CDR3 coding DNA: TGTGCCAGCAGTACAGGGGGCTCGAACACTGAAGCTTTCTTT.

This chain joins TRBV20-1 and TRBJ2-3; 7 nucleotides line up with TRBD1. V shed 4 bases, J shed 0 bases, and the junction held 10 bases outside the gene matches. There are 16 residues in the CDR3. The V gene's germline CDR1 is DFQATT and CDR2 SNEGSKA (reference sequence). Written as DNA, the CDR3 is TGCAGTGCTAAGGGACAGCTTATCTCCAGCACAGATACGCAGTATTTT. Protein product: CSAKGQLISSTDTQYF.

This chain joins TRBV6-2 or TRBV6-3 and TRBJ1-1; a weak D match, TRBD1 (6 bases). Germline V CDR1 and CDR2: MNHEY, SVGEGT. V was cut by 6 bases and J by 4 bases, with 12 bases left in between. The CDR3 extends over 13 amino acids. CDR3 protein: CASSRRGLTEAFF. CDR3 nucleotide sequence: TGTGCCAGCAGCCGCAGGGGACTCACTGAAGCTTTCTTT.

The CDR3 coding sequence is TGCAGTGCTAGAGTGTACGGTTATGGCTACACCTTC. Its protein product is CSARVYGYGYTF. The V call is TRBV20-1, the J call TRBJ1-2, with D uncertain. Germline V CDR1 and CDR2: DFQATT, SNEGSKA (reference sequence). There are 12 residues in the CDR3. Trimming took off 1 base at V and 5 bases at J, with 8 bases between the two ends.

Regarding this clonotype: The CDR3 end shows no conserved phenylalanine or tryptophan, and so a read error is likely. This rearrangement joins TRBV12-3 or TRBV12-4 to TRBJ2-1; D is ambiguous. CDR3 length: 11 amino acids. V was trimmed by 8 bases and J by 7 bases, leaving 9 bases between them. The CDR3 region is CASSLGNEQFL. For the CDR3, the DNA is TGTGCCAGCTCCCTAGGGAATGAGCAGTTCTTG.

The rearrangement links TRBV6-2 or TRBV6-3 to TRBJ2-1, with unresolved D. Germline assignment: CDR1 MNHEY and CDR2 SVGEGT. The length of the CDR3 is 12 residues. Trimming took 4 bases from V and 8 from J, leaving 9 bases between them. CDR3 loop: CASSSLRDEQFF. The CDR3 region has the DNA TGTGCCAGCAGTTCACTAAGAGATGAGCAGTTCTTC.

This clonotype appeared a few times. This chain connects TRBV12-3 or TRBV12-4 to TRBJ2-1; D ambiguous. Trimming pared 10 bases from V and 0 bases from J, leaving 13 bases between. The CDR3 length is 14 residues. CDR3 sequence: CAISQYSSYNEQFF. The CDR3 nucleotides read TGTGCCATTTCACAGTATAGCTCCTACAATGAGCAGTTCTTC.

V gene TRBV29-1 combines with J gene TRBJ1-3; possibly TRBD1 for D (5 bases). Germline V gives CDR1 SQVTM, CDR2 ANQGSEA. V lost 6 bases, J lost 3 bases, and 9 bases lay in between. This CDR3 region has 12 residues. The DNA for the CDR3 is TGCAGCGTATCAGGGCTTGGAAACACCATATATTTT. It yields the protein CSVSGLGNTIYF.

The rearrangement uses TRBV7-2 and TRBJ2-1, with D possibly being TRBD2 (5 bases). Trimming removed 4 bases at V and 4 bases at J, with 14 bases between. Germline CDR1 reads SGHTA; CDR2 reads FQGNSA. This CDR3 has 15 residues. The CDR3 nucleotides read TGTGCCAGCAGCTGGGGAGCGGAGGTATACAATGAGCAGTTCTTC. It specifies CASSWGAEVYNEQFF.

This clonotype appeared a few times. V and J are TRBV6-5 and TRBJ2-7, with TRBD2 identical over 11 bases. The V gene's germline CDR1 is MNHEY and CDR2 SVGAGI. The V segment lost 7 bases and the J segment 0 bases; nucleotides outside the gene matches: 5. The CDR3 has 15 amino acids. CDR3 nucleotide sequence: TGTGCCAGCAAGAAAGGGACTAGCGGCTCCTACGAGCAGTACTTC. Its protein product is CASKKGTSGSYEQYF.

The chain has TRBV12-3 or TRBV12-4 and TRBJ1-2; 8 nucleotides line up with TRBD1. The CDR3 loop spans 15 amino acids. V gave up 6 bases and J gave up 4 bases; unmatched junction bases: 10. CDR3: CASSPIQGGLYGYTF. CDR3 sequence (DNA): TGTGCCAGCAGCCCGATACAGGGGGGCCTCTATGGCTACACCTTC.

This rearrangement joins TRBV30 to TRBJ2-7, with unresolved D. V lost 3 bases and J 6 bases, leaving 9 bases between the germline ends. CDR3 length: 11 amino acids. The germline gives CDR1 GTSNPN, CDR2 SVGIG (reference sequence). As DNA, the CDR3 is TGTGCCTGGAGCGCCCCAGCCGAGCAGTACTTC. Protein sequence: CAWSAPAEQYF. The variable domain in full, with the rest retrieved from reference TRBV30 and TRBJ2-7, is SQTIHQWPATLVQPVGSPLSLECTVEGTSNPNLYWYRQAAGRGLQLLFYSVGIGQISSEVPQNLSASRPQDRQFILSSKKLLLSDSGFYLCAWSAPAEQYFGPGTRLTVT.

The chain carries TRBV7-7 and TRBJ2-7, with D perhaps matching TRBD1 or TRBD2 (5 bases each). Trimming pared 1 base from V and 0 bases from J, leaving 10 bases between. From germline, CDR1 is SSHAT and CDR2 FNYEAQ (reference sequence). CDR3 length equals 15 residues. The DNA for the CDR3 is TGTGCCAGCAGCTTAGGGCCAGGGACCTCCTACGAGCAGTACTTC. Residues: CASSLGPGTSYEQYF.